The rows below give T cell receptor beta chains drawn from one sample of a study of blood T cell repertoires in COVID-19. Assay used: immunoSEQ multiplex PCR; TCRdb lists only in-frame clones, some missing. This sample has roughly 290,000 clones, with roughly 80% found just once. The specimen sequenced was peripheral blood. Source of these receptors: a person aged 65-85 years with COVID-19, enrolled during active disease. Both conserved end residues are part of each CDR3. A D gene is named only where the DNA matches it firmly. Some rows mark clone size as missing; the rest say once, few, many or name a class of expanded clone.

cdr3_nt cdr3_aa d_call j_call clone_size v_call
TGCGCCAGCAGCCAAAGCCCTAGCGGGGGTCAAGAGACCCAGTACTTC CASSQSPSGGQETQYF TRBD2 TRBJ2-5 - TRBV4-1
TGTGCCAGCAGCTTACGGGCAGGGGGTGACACTGAAGCTTTCTTT CASSLRAGGDTEAFF TRBD1 TRBJ1-1 - TRBV7-3
TGTGCCAGCAGTTTTGAGGGCGGCTGGCAGCCCCAGCATTTT CASSFEGGWQPQHF - TRBJ1-5 once TRBV28
TGTGCCAGCAGCACAGGGACAGGGATAAATCAGCCCCAGCATTTT CASSTGTGINQPQHF TRBD1 TRBJ1-5 - TRBV3-1/TRBV3-2
TGTGCTAGTGGGCTAGCGGGTCAAGAGACCCAGTACTTC CASGLAGQETQYF TRBD2 TRBJ2-5 - TRBV12-5
TGTGCCAGCAGCTTAGCGGCAGCGAATCAGCCCCAGCATTTT CASSLAAANQPQHF - TRBJ1-5 - TRBV7-2
TGTGCCAGCAGTTACTCATTTAGCCCCAGCGCAGATACGCAGTATTTT CASSYSFSPSADTQYF - TRBJ2-3 - TRBV6-5
TGTGCCTGGAGTCCAGGCGGGAGTAGGTACGAGCAGTACTTC CAWSPGGSRYEQYF TRBD2 TRBJ2-7 - TRBV30
TGTGCCACCAGTGATTTGAACAGAAGGATAATGCGCTACACCTTC CATSDLNRRIMRYTF - TRBJ1-2 few TRBV24-1
TGTGCCAGCAGTCACCCCAGGGGCTACGAGCAGTACTTC CASSHPRGYEQYF - TRBJ2-7 once TRBV7-9
TGCGCCAGCAGCCTAGGACAGGATAATTCACCCCTCCACTTT CASSLGQDNSPLHF TRBD1 TRBJ1-6 - TRBV5-1
TGTGCCAGCAGCACCCGACAGGTCACAGATACGCAGTATTTT CASSTRQVTDTQYF - TRBJ2-3 - TRBV7-2
TGTGCCAGCAGCTTAGAGGGGGGGTCCTACGAGCAGTACTTC CASSLEGGSYEQYF - TRBJ2-7 - TRBV7-3
TGTGCCAGCAGCCCATTGGGTAGCGGGAGCGGAAATGAGCAGTTCTTC CASSPLGSGSGNEQFF TRBD2 TRBJ2-1 - TRBV7-9
TGTGCCAGCAATACCGGGACACCCTCATACCGGGTGGGCTACACCTTC CASNTGTPSYRVGYTF - TRBJ1-2 - TRBV6-6
TGTGCCAGCAGCTCAGGACAGGGGTCTCCTGGAAACACCATATATTTT CASSSGQGSPGNTIYF TRBD1 TRBJ1-3 - TRBV11-2
TGTGCCAGCAGCCCGTCGGGGACAGCCGGGAGGGCCCAGTACTTC CASSPSGTAGRAQYF - TRBJ2-5 once TRBV3-1/TRBV3-2
TGTGCCAGCAGCCCCCGGGCTGGGACAGGGGGTGACTACGAGCAGTACTTC CASSPRAGTGGDYEQYF TRBD1 TRBJ2-7 - TRBV11-2
TGCAGTGCTAGTTGGGCGGGAGGGCCGAAGACCCAGTACTTC CSASWAGGPKTQYF TRBD2 TRBJ2-5 few TRBV20-1
TGCAGCGTTGGACTAGCGGCCACCGGGGAGCTGTTTTTT CSVGLAATGELFF TRBD2 TRBJ2-2 - TRBV29-1
TGTGCCAGCAGCTACACTCGGACTAGCGGCAATGAGCAGTTCTTC CASSYTRTSGNEQFF TRBD2 TRBJ2-1 - TRBV6-5
TGTGCCAGCAGTGGCGGGGGGAAGTTAAATGAGCAGTTCTTC CASSGGGKLNEQFF TRBD2 TRBJ2-1 - TRBV2
TGTGCCAGTAGTATATCGACAGTGACCTACGAGCAGTACTTC CASSISTVTYEQYF - TRBJ2-7 - TRBV19
TGTGCCAGCAGCTTAACTTGGTCGCCCGGCACAGATACGCAGTATTTT CASSLTWSPGTDTQYF - TRBJ2-3 once TRBV7-2
TGTGCCAGCAGCTTAAAGGGAGCGGCTGACGAGCAGTACTTC CASSLKGAADEQYF - TRBJ2-7 - TRBV7-9
TGTGCCAGCAGCTTAGTTTTCGGGGGGGGTAATGAAAAACTGTTTTTT CASSLVFGGGNEKLFF - TRBJ1-4 - TRBV7-6
TGTGCCAGCAGTTACTCGGACAGGGGTCGCGAAGCTTTCTTT CASSYSDRGREAFF TRBD1 TRBJ1-1 - TRBV6-5
TGTGCCAGCAGACAGACGAGCTCTGGAAACACCATATATTTT CASRQTSSGNTIYF - TRBJ1-3 - TRBV6-5
TGTGCCAGCAGCTTTACAGGATGGGAGACCCAGTACTTC CASSFTGWETQYF - TRBJ2-5 - TRBV7-9
TGCGCCAGCAGCTTGGTTGGACTGCATGAAGCTTTCTTT CASSLVGLHEAFF - TRBJ1-1 - TRBV5-1
TGCGCCAGCAGCCGTAACAGGGACACTGAAGCTTTCTTT CASSRNRDTEAFF - TRBJ1-1 - TRBV4-3
TGTGCCAGCTCATGGGCTAGCGGGGGGACTAGCACAGATACGCAGTATTTT CASSWASGGTSTDTQYF TRBD2 TRBJ2-3 - TRBV9
TGTGCCAGTAGTATCCCTCAGGGGCCTATACCTAACTATGGCTACACCTTC CASSIPQGPIPNYGYTF - TRBJ1-2 once TRBV19
TGTGCCAGCTCACGAGGGAGCAGGTCAGACCCCACATATAGCAATCAGCCCCAGCATTTT CASSRGSRSDPTYSNQPQHF - TRBJ1-5 - TRBV18
TGTGCCAGCAGCTTAGATAGGGGGTTTTTGGCTTTCGTGGGAAACACCATATATTTT CASSLDRGFLAFVGNTIYF - TRBJ1-3 - TRBV11-2
TGTGCCAGCAGTTTATCCCGGAGGGGCTACACCTTC CASSLSRRGYTF - TRBJ1-2 few TRBV28
TGTGCCAGCGGCCATCCAGGGAATGAGCAGTTCTTC CASGHPGNEQFF - TRBJ2-1 - TRBV28
TGTGCCAGCAGCTTAGGGCGGGTGGGTGAGCAGTTCTTC CASSLGRVGEQFF - TRBJ2-1 - TRBV11-3
TGTGCCAGCAGTACGGTCACTGAAGCTTTCTTT CASSTVTEAFF - TRBJ1-1 - TRBV6-5
TGTGCCAGCAGCCGGGGTGGGACTCTGGCCAAAAACATTCAGTACTTC CASSRGGTLAKNIQYF - TRBJ2-4 once TRBV3-1/TRBV3-2